This entry lists 17 T cell receptor beta chains sequenced from one sample in a study of graft-versus-host responses after intestinal transplantation. The method was immunoSEQ multiplex PCR; TCRdb's version includes in-frame clones alone and lacks a portion of them. Here the sample spans some 110,000 clones, around 92% being singletons. Their target antigens are unknown. The sample in question was unstimulated CD8+ T cells sorted from spleen or lymph node cells, obtained before transplant. Source of these receptors: a human donor who was the organ donor for an intestinal transplant.

The rearrangement links TRBV10-3 to TRBJ2-3; a weak D match, TRBD2 (5 bases). This CDR3 comprises 13 residues. Germline V gene data show CDR1 as ENHRY and CDR2 as SYGVKD. Trimming took off 3 bases at V and 3 bases at J, with 7 bases between the two ends. The CDR3 protein is CAISDRDTDTQYF. CDR3 nucleotide sequence: TGTGCCATCAGTGACCGGGATACAGATACGCAGTATTTT.

The V and J genes are TRBV27 and TRBJ2-1; D unclear. The germline CDR1 and CDR2 sequences are MNHEY and SMNVEV (reference sequence). This CDR3 is built from 18 residues. V lost 0 bases and J lost 6, with 21 bases in between. Here the CDR3 DNA reads TGTGCCAGCAGTTTATCCGCCCAGTGGACCGGCCGTGGCAATGAGCAGTTCTTC. Its protein is CASSLSAQWTGRGNEQFF.

This chain uses TRBV27 with TRBJ2-1; possible D gene TRBD1, 6 bases. Germline lookup yields CDR1 MNHEY and CDR2 SMNVEV (reference sequence). The germline V and J ends were trimmed by 4 bases and 0 bases, with 13 bases remaining between them. The CDR3 is 16 residues long. The CDR3 sequence is CASSSQGPSSYNEQFF. CDR3 in DNA: TGTGCCAGCAGTTCACAGGGCCCGAGCTCCTACAATGAGCAGTTCTTC.

This chain joins TRBV5-8 and TRBJ2-2; possibly TRBD1 for D (5 bases). V was cut by 4 bases and J by 4 bases, with 17 bases left in between. Germline assignment: CDR1 SGHTS and CDR2 YDEGEE. There are 16 residues in the CDR3. The CDR3 DNA reads as TGTGCCAGCAGCCTTTTTGGGGCCCCGCTCACCGGGGAGCTGTTTTTT. It specifies CASSLFGAPLTGELFF.

V and J are TRBV27 and TRBJ2-7; 7 positions agree with TRBD1. The CDR3 sequence is 13 residues long. Trimming removed 6 bases from V and 4 bases from J; junction bases left unmatched: 6. The germline V gene encodes CDR1 MNHEY and CDR2 SMNVEV (reference sequence). CDR3 region: CASSPGQIYEQYF. CDR3 in DNA: TGTGCCAGCAGCCCGGGACAGATTTACGAGCAGTACTTC.

V gene TRBV5-1 combines with J gene TRBJ2-7; 9 bases agree with TRBD1. V was clipped by 3 bases and J by 2 bases; unmatched bases: 3. CDR3 size: 14 residues. Germline CDR1 and CDR2: SGHRS and YFSETQ. CDR3 region: CASSSGQGPYEQYF. The CDR3 nucleotides read TGCGCCAGCAGCTCGGGACAGGGTCCCTACGAGCAGTACTTC.

The chain recombines TRBV5-6 with TRBJ2-1; the D gene is possibly TRBD2 (5 bases). V lost 4 bases to trimming and J lost 2 bases, with 16 bases between them. Germline CDR1 and CDR2: SGHDT and YYEEEE. The CDR3 runs to 16 residues. The CDR3 coding sequence is TGTGCCAGCAGCGCCGACGGGGATGGGGCCTACAATGAGCAGTTCTTC. This sequence encodes CASSADGDGAYNEQFF.

This clone was observed a few times. The gene calls are TRBV27 and TRBJ2-2; D could derive from TRBD1 or TRBD2 (6 bases each). CDR1 is MNHEY and CDR2 is SMNVEV in the germline V gene (reference sequence). The CDR3 is made up of 12 amino acids. Between the trimmed V and J ends, which lost 6 bases and 6 bases, there was a span of 8 bases. The CDR3 reads CASRRGAGELFF. DNA of the CDR3: TGTGCCAGCAGAAGGGGGGCCGGGGAGCTGTTTTTT.

This clone has only a few counts. The rearrangement uses TRBV15 and TRBJ2-3; no reliable D call. Germline CDR1 is LNHNV and CDR2 is YYDKDF (reference sequence). Trimming pared 1 base from V and 4 bases from J, leaving 3 bases between. This CDR3 comprises 12 residues. Here the CDR3 DNA reads TGTGCCACCAGCAGAGGCCCAGATACGCAGTATTTT. Encoded protein: CATSRGPDTQYF. The whole variable domain, filled in from reference TRBV15 and TRBJ2-3, reads DAMVIQNPRYQVTQFGKPVTLSCSQTLNHNVMYWYQQKSSQAPKLLFHYYDKDFNNEADTPDNFQSRRPNTSFCFLDIRSPGLGDTAMYLCATSRGPDTQYFGPGTRLTVL.

The V call is TRBV28, the J call TRBJ2-7; 8 nucleotides match TRBD1. Germline values: CDR1 MDHEN, CDR2 SYDVKM. J was trimmed by 0 bases and V by 4 bases; bases with no gene match: 11. CDR3 size: 17 residues. The CDR3 sequence: CASSSWKDREGSYEQYF. CDR3 DNA sequence: TGTGCCAGCAGTTCCTGGAAGGACAGGGAAGGCTCCTACGAGCAGTACTTC.

V and J are TRBV9 and TRBJ2-6, with D hard to call. Germline values: CDR1 SGDLS, CDR2 YYNGEE. V dropped 2 bases and J dropped 1 base, with 4 bases sitting between them. The CDR3 spans 14 residues. The CDR3 loop reads CASSVRSGANVLTF. CDR3 nucleotides: TGTGCCAGCAGCGTTCGGTCTGGGGCCAACGTCCTGACTTTC. Filled out from reference TRBV9 and TRBJ2-6, the complete variable domain reads DSGVTQTPKHLITATGQRVTLRCSPRSGDLSVYWYQQSLDQGLQFLIQYYNGEERAKGNILERFSAQQFPDLHSELNLSSLELGDSALYFCASSVRSGANVLTFGAGSRLTVL.

Comment on this clone: The same CDR3 also results from other DNA sequences found in this sample. This chain links TRBV27 with TRBJ1-5; D remains unclear. V was cut by 2 bases and J by 4 bases, with 6 bases left in between. Germline CDR1 reads MNHEY; CDR2 reads SMNVEV (reference sequence). The CDR3 is 13 residues long. The CDR3 reads CASSLGSNQPQHF. The CDR3 DNA reads as TGTGCCAGCAGTTTAGGGTCTAATCAGCCCCAGCATTTT.

The chain is built from TRBV20-1 and TRBJ2-1; D remains unclear. Trimming took 6 bases from V and 8 from J, leaving 11 bases between them. Germline V gene sequence: CDR1 DFQATT, CDR2 SNEGSKA (reference sequence). The CDR3 extends over 11 amino acids. CDR3 in DNA: TGCAGTGCCCCACCCTTGGATGAGCAGTTCTTC. This gives the protein CSAPPLDEQFF.

The chain joins TRBV27 to TRBJ2-7; D call uncertain. The germline CDR1 and CDR2 sequences are MNHEY and SMNVEV (reference sequence). This CDR3 has 15 residues. V was cut by 3 bases and J by 2 bases, with 14 bases left in between. DNA for the CDR3: TGTGCCAGCAGTTTGGTGGGGAACGGGCCCTACGAGCAGTACTTC. Protein product: CASSLVGNGPYEQYF.

The chain joins TRBV19 to TRBJ1-1; tentative D call: TRBD1 (6 bases). V was shortened by 0 bases and J by 5 bases, with 10 bases between the two germline ends. CDR3 size: 14 residues. Germline values: CDR1 LNHDA, CDR2 SQIVND (reference sequence). CDR3 nucleotide sequence: TGTGCCAGTAGTATAGATCTAGGGGGGACTGAAGCTTTCTTT. Its translation: CASSIDLGGTEAFF.

The rearrangement joins TRBV4-2 to TRBJ1-1; TRBD1 might be the D (6 bases). The length of the CDR3 is 16 residues. The V end lost 4 bases, the J end lost 5 bases, and 20 bases lay between the germline ends. Germline values: CDR1 LGHNA, CDR2 YNFKEQ. The CDR3 reads CASSPDIGGSETEAFF. CDR3 DNA sequence: TGTGCCAGCAGCCCAGATATCGGGGGCAGCGAGACTGAAGCTTTCTTT.

The gene calls are TRBV5-4 and TRBJ2-7; the match to TRBD1 covers 7 bases. This CDR3 spans 16 amino acids. The ends lost 0 bases at V and 0 bases at J; junction bases unmatched: 6. CDR1 and CDR2 from the germline V gene are SGHNT and YYREEE (reference sequence). The chain's CDR3 is CASSLDSGTASYEQYF. The CDR3 DNA follows: TGTGCCAGCAGCTTGGATTCCGGGACAGCCTCCTACGAGCAGTACTTC.